These 16 T cell receptor beta chains were all obtained from the same sample, sequenced in a study of response to subunit inactivated influenza vaccine. TCRdb re-derived calls from the RT-PCR reads in MiXCR, one entry per CDR3 protein. The repertoire holds around 580,000 distinct CDR3 sequences, with 13% to 15% as singletons. Source: PBMCs from blood, taken 12 days after vaccination. The receptors stem from a man between 50 and 59 years old who received an inactivated influenza vaccine.

The V gene is TRBV4-3, the J gene TRBJ2-1; perhaps TRBD2 as D (6 bases). The V end was cut by 4 bases, the J end by 8 bases, with 18 bases between. The germline gives CDR1 LGHNA, CDR2 YSLEER. The CDR3 has 15 amino acids. DNA of the CDR3: TGCGCCAGCAGCCGTGGGGACGGGAGCTGGTATGAGCAGTTCTTC. Translation gives CASSRGDGSWYEQFF.

This clonotype has just a few counts. The rearrangement links TRBV30 to TRBJ1-1; 7 bases agree with TRBD1. Trimming removed 4 bases from V and 1 base from J; junction bases left unmatched: 9. The CDR3 has 15 residues. CDR1 GTSNPN and CDR2 SVGIG come from the germline V gene (reference sequence). CDR3: CAWKGQRGWNTEAFF. The CDR3, as DNA: TGTGCCTGGAAGGGACAGAGGGGGTGGAACACTGAAGCTTTCTTT. Using reference TRBV30 and TRBJ1-1 for the parts outside the CDR3, the full variable domain is SQTIHQWPATLVQPVGSPLSLECTVEGTSNPNLYWYRQAAGRGLQLLFYSVGIGQISSEVPQNLSASRPQDRQFILSSKKLLLSDSGFYLCAWKGQRGWNTEAFFGQGTRLTVV.

This clonotype was counted between two and nine times. The chain is built from TRBV7-9 and TRBJ1-1, with D hard to call. Trimming removed 5 bases at V and 1 base at J, with 11 bases between. From germline, CDR1 is SEHNR and CDR2 FQNEAQ (reference sequence). The CDR3 spans 14 residues. The CDR3 nucleotides read TGTGCCAGCAGCCCCGCTTGGACGAACACTGAAGCTTTCTTT. Amino acid sequence: CASSPAWTNTEAFF. Full variable domain (missing parts from reference TRBV7-9 and TRBJ1-1): DTGVSQNPRHKITKRGQNVTFRCDPISEHNRLYWYRQTLGQGPEFLTYFQNEAQLEKSRLLSDRFSAERPKGSFSTLEIQRTEQGDSAMYLCASSPAWTNTEAFFGQGTRLTVV.

J is TRBJ2-7 and V is TRBV10-3; 7 positions agree with TRBD1. CDR3 size: 13 residues. CDR1 and CDR2 (germline): ENHRY, SYGVKD. Germline trimming cut 6 bases from V and 2 bases from J; bases unmatched to any gene: 4. The CDR3 loop is CAISRGQTYEQYF. For the CDR3, the DNA is TGTGCCATCAGCCGGGGACAGACCTACGAGCAGTACTTC.

This clonotype has only a few counts. V is TRBV7-3 and J is TRBJ2-3, with 9 bases fitting TRBD2. The CDR3 covers 14 residues. Germline V gene sequence: CDR1 SGHTA, CDR2 FQGTGA. With V trimmed by 6 bases and J by 3 bases, 4 bases remained unmatched. The DNA of the CDR3 is TGTGCCAGCAGTGGCGGGAGGGGAACAGATACGCAGTATTTT. Translating it yields CASSGGRGTDTQYF.

The chain employs TRBV20-1 and TRBJ2-3, with D tentatively TRBD1 or TRBD2 (5 bases each). The V end was cut by 2 bases, the J end by 0 bases, with 15 bases between. The CDR3 has 16 amino acids. Germline CDR1 is DFQATT and CDR2 is SNEGSKA (reference sequence). The CDR3 reads CSARKIRGISTDTQYF. For the CDR3, the DNA is TGCAGTGCTAGAAAGATCCGGGGCATTAGCACAGATACGCAGTATTTT.

The rearrangement joins TRBV10-3 to TRBJ1-3, with D maybe TRBD1 (6 bases). The germline V gene has CDR1 ENHRY and CDR2 SYGVKD. The V end lost 8 bases, the J end lost 0 bases, and 14 bases lay between the germline ends. CDR3 size: 15 residues. CDR3 nucleotide sequence: TGTGCCATCGGGGGGGCGGCCCTCTCTGGAAACACCATATATTTT. Its protein product is CAIGGAALSGNTIYF.

The table lists this clonotype with a few counts. This chain links TRBV12-3 or TRBV12-4 with TRBJ1-5, with D unclear. This CDR3 has 15 residues. With 5 bases removed from V and 0 bases from J, the gap between germline ends came to 11 bases. In DNA, the CDR3 is TGTGCCAGCAGTCCCCTAGAGGTTAGCAATCAGCCCCAGCATTTT. Translating gives CASSPLEVSNQPQHF.

This clonotype came up many times. The chain is built from TRBV20-1 and TRBJ2-1; 9 bases are shared with TRBD2. Germline V gene data show CDR1 as DFQATT and CDR2 as SNEGSKA (reference sequence). The ends lost 5 bases at V and 9 bases at J; junction bases unmatched: 14. The CDR3 loop spans 15 amino acids. The CDR3 reads CSAPSLAGAPGEQFF. The CDR3 nucleotides are TGCAGTGCTCCTAGTTTAGCGGGAGCCCCGGGTGAGCAGTTCTTC.

This clonotype turned up a few times. The J gene is TRBJ2-7, the V gene TRBV7-6; a weak D match, TRBD2 (6 bases). Per germline, CDR1 SGHVS and CDR2 FNYEAQ. Trimming shortened V by 3 bases and J by 6 bases, and 15 bases separated the two germline ends. The CDR3 extends over 14 amino acids. The CDR3, as DNA: TGTGCCAGCAGCTTCGGGGGAAGGGAAAGCGAGCAGTACTTC. It is translated as CASSFGGRESEQYF.

The CDR3 DNA sequence: TGTGCCAGCAGTGATGGGCGCTCTGGGGCCAACGTCCTGACTTTC. Translating it yields CASSDGRSGANVLTF. The V call is TRBV2, the J call TRBJ2-6; D not certain. The length of the CDR3 is 15 residues. Germline lookup yields CDR1 SNHLY and CDR2 FYNNEI. Trimming removed 3 bases at V and 0 bases at J, with 6 bases between.

This clonotype was seen a few times. The gene calls are TRBV4-3 and TRBJ1-2; D is unresolved. V lost 4 bases and J 0 bases, leaving 18 bases between the germline ends. The CDR3 length is 17 residues. The germline V gene encodes CDR1 LGHNA and CDR2 YSLEER. This CDR3 reads CASSRVKGSVSNYGYTF. As DNA, the CDR3 is TGCGCCAGCAGCCGCGTCAAGGGATCCGTTTCTAACTATGGCTACACCTTC.

Only a few counts were recorded for this clonotype. This chain connects TRBV20-1 to TRBJ2-1; 7 bases map to TRBD1. The ends lost 6 bases at V and 9 bases at J; junction bases unmatched: 5. CDR3 length: 11 residues. Germline-derived CDR1 and CDR2 are DFQATT and SNEGSKA (reference sequence). The CDR3 loop is CSALWDSEQFF. The CDR3 DNA follows: TGCAGTGCCCTATGGGACAGTGAGCAGTTCTTC.

This chain connects TRBV7-9 to TRBJ2-2, with a possible D match to TRBD1 (5 bases). Trimming pared 3 bases from V and 5 bases from J, leaving 7 bases between. This CDR3 is 13 amino acids long. Germline V CDR1 and CDR2: SEHNR, FQNEAQ (reference sequence). The CDR3 nucleotides read TGTGCCAGCAGCTTCAGGGTTACCGGGGAGCTGTTTTTT. Translation gives CASSFRVTGELFF.

This clonotype was detected a few times. This sequence joins TRBV7-6 and TRBJ2-3; 9 bases line up with TRBD2. There are 16 residues in the CDR3. V trimming: 0 bases; J trimming: 4 bases; junction bases outside the gene matches: 5. The V gene's germline CDR1 is SGHVS and CDR2 FNYEAQ. CDR3 coding DNA: TGTGCCAGCAGCTTAGCGGCGGGAGGGCCTCCAGATACGCAGTATTTT. Its translation: CASSLAAGGPPDTQYF. The variable domain in full, with the rest retrieved from reference TRBV7-6 and TRBJ2-3, is GAGVSQSPRYKVTKRGQDVALRCDPISGHVSLYWYRQALGQGPEFLTYFNYEAQQDKSGLPNDRFSAERPEGSISTLTIQRTEQRDSAMYRCASSLAAGGPPDTQYFGPGTRLTVL.

A few counts support this clonotype. The V gene is TRBV7-8, the J gene TRBJ2-2; 7 nucleotides match TRBD2. Germline values: CDR1 SGHVS, CDR2 FQNEAQ. CDR3 length: 14 residues. The V segment lost 3 bases and the J segment 4 bases; nucleotides outside the gene matches: 2. The CDR3 reads CASSFAGVTGELFF. The CDR3 coding sequence is TGTGCCAGCAGCTTTGCGGGGGTCACCGGGGAGCTGTTTTTT.